This T cell receptor (beta chain) was profiled in a study of T cells in tuberculosis. Looking at the study overall: T cells were selected with CD1B tetramers loaded with glucose monomycolate.

TCR-alpha and TCR-beta chains were sequenced unpaired. Using immunoSEQ multiplex PCR, the repertoire was profiled, and TCRdb retains in-frame clones only, with some absent. The sample consists of roughly 60,000 clones, approximately 80% of them appearing once. After thawing and overnight rest, PBMC were stained with GMM-loaded CD1B tetramer, viability dye and anti-CD3 for sorting. The CD1B tetramers carried C32 glucose monomycolate purified from Rhodococcus equi. CD14-expressing monocytes were removed from PBMC before cryopreservation and sorting. From each donor, around 100,000 tetramer-negative cells were sorted. This CDR3 contains 13 residues. The V and J ends lost 5 bases and 3 bases respectively, with 11 bases between them. Germline lookup yields CDR1 LNHDA and CDR2 SQIVND (reference sequence).

This sequence was found in an adult woman with latent tuberculosis. Sequencing input: CD1b-GMM tetramer-negative cells sorted from PBMCs. This chain connects TRBV19 to TRBJ2-7; no firm D call. In DNA, the CDR3 is TGTGCCAGTAGTGGCGGCGCGGTCTACGAGCAGTACTTC. It encodes CASSGGAVYEQYF.